A single T cell receptor beta chain is shown here with its context. Its antigen has not been determined. No base qualities exist here, and no much larger clone lies one base off it. The sample originates from a study of control samples from healthy donors and cancer patients (dated by TCRdb to the early 2020s). Trimming accounts for 5 bases at V and 6 bases at J, while the number of junction bases matched to no gene is 7. From the cysteine up to the phenylalanine, the CDR3 has a length of 15 residues. The only DNA kept is the CDR3, 45 bases in frame from the first base. The CDR1 and CDR2 encoded by the germline V gene (reference sequence) are SEHNR and FQNEAQ. The library was built by means of the immunoSEQ multiplex PCR assay. The table comes from immuneACCESS by way of TCRdb, which keeps in-frame sequences with V and J called. Part of the clones is missing from these tables; in studies checked, under half for an unresolved V gene and the rest for unknown reasons. The sample table shows about 94,000 clones, and less than 95% are seen once. Around 3.5% of the sample is in the top ten clones.

The sample taken for sequencing was blood. This TCR was sampled from a woman aged 18-30 years in good health. In this chain, TRBV7-9 is recombined with TRBJ1-1; 12 middle bases align to TRBD1. The bases are TGTGCCAGCAGCCCGGGACAGGGGGCCGGACCTGAAGCTTTCTTT. This gives the protein CASSPGQGAGPEAFF. Outside the CDR3, residues come from the reference TRBV7-9 and TRBJ1-1 proteins, so the full variable domain is: DTGVSQNPRHKITKRGQNVTFRCDPISEHNRLYWYRQTLGQGPEFLTYFQNEAQLEKSRLLSDRFSAERPKGSFSTLEIQRTEQGDSAMYLCASSPGQGAGPEAFFGQGTRLTVV.